This T cell receptor beta chain was captured in a study of PD-1 blockade in classical Hodgkin lymphoma (dated by TCRdb to the early 2020s). For context, the study as a whole: The study used CyTOF and TCR beta sequencing to define a peripheral blood immune signature of response to PD-1 blockade in classical Hodgkin lymphoma. General study outcomes and caveats: Only a single clinical trial cohort was studied, and what caused the repertoire differences, possibly disease activity or prior therapy, remained undefined. Baseline TCR diversity was reported as lower in newly diagnosed patients than in healthy donors, and lower still in relapsed/refractory patients.

On this clone: It lacks a known antigen. Nothing much larger sits one base from this clone, and base qualities are not available.

The sample's time point label, in plain terms: newly diagnosed, previously untreated cHL patient sample. A Miltenyi CD8+ T cell isolation kit was used for magnetic negative selection to purify CD8+ T cells from thawed PBMCs. As a comparison group for the relapsed/refractory trial patients, PBMCs were sequenced from patients with newly diagnosed, previously untreated classical Hodgkin lymphoma. Peripheral blood was collected in 8 mL Vacutainer Cell Preparation Tubes, from which PBMCs were isolated by centrifugation and then cryopreserved. Purified CD4+ and CD8+ fractions were prepared only for cases with an additional available PBMC sample. On LS columns in a quadroMACS separator, the magnetically labelled cells were depleted, and the flow-through was collected as the purified fraction. The CDR3 measures 13 amino acids from cysteine to phenylalanine. Kept here is only the CDR3 DNA, which spans 39 bases and is read in frame from base 1. From the germline V gene, CDR1 is SGDLS and CDR2 is YYNGEE. V is cut by 5 bases and J by 3 bases, and the space between the germline ends is 9 bases.

Genomic DNA was isolated using the Qiagen DNeasy kit from unsorted PBMCs as well as from negatively selected CD4+ and CD8+ fractions. Amplification of TCR beta CDR3 regions was done by immunoSEQ multiplex PCR with primers that anneal to V and J segments. Amplification bias was minimized using a synthetic immune receptor repertoire, and residual bias was removed computationally after sequencing. Turning to the authors' computational methods: Custom Python scripts were used to quantify repertoire diversity as the Shannon entropy index. The unsorted, CD4+ and CD8+ repertoires were each analyzed separately, with the exception of combined analyses, where CD4+ and CD8+ sequences were merged in silico. TCRdb took this table from immuneACCESS and kept in-frame rearrangements with V and J called. Such tables lack part of the clones; where checked against another copy, unresolved V genes explain under half of the gap, and the rest is unexplained. The DNA was the basis for D and trimming; V, J and clone size are from that table. Within this sample are about 15,000 clones, with about 90% of them counted one time only. Roughly 6% of the sample is held by the ten biggest clonotypes.

The sequencing sample was made of CD8+ T cells from blood. The rearranged segments are TRBV9 and TRBJ2-1, with an unclear D gene assignment. The TCR was taken from a human donor with classical Hodgkin lymphoma. The sequence in DNA is TGTGCCAGCAGTAGACCAAGCTACAATGAGCAGTTCTTC. Translated, this gives CASSRPSYNEQFF.